This T cell receptor (beta chain) was identified during a study of CD8 T cells in ankylosing spondylitis. The sample holds a few counts of this clonotype. Its antigen is currently unknown. Study results and limitations: Disease-linked clones were reportedly significantly enriched in matched ankylosing spondylitis synovial fluid. What seemed typical of ankylosing spondylitis blood was a TCR beta motif built from roughly eight highly homologous variants.

5'-RACE, quantitative and with molecular barcodes, yielded the TCR beta libraries. TCRdb re-called the 5' RACE reads with MiXCR, one entry per CDR3 protein. The sample lists about 400,000 distinct CDR3 sequences, 20% to 25% occurring once. Germline CDR1 and CDR2: MGHRA and YSYEKL. V was shortened by 3 bases and J by 1 base, with 12 bases between the two germline ends. The CDR3 runs to 15 residues. The gene calls are TRBV4-1 and TRBJ1-1; D is unclear. The sequenced sample consisted of blood, either unsorted or a sorted T cell fraction (not recorded which). The receptor was derived from a male donor with ankylosing spondylitis or in good health (not recorded which). CDR3 loop: CASSQPQSGNTEAFF. CDR3 DNA sequence: TGCGCCAGCAGCCAGCCACAGTCAGGGAACACTGAAGCTTTCTTT.